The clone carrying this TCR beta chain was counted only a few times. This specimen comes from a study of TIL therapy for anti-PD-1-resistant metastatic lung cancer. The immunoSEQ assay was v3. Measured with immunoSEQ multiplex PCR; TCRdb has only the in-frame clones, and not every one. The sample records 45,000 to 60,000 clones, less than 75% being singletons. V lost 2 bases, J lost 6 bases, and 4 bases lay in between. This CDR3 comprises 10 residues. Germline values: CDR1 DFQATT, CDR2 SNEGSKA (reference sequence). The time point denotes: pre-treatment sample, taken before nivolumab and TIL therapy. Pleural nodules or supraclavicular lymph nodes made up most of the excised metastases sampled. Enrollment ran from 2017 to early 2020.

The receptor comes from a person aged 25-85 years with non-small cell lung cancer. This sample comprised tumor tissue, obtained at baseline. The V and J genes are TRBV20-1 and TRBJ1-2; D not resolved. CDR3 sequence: CSARYNGYTF. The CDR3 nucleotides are TGCAGTGCTAGATATAATGGCTACACCTTC.